This TCR beta chain emerged from a study of type 1 regulatory T cells. At the level of the study: T-allo10 is an in vitro-generated, Tr1-enriched CD4 T cell product specific for alloantigen. Findings and limits, study-wide: Tr1 cells had a more restricted TCR repertoire than non-Tr1 cells.

Points on this clonotype: Its specificity is not known.

Germline CDR1 DFQATT, CDR2 SNEGSKA (reference sequence). The CDR3 covers 15 residues. The junction had 10 bases not matched to a gene; V was cut back by 3 bases and J by 4 bases. TCRdb reprocessed the reads via MiXCR and lists one record per CDR3 protein. The sample gives more than 60,000 distinct CDR3 sequences, over 50% of which show up once; approximately 1.8% is in the top ten. Sequencing input: cultured non-Tr1 T cells, either the whole culture or a sorted T cell fraction (not recorded which). J is TRBJ2-3 and V is TRBV20-1, with 7 bases matching TRBD2. This TCR was sampled from a human donor in good health. The CDR3 reads CSASSVLAEPDTQYF. The CDR3 DNA sequence: TGCAGTGCTAGTAGTGTCCTAGCGGAACCAGATACGCAGTATTTT.